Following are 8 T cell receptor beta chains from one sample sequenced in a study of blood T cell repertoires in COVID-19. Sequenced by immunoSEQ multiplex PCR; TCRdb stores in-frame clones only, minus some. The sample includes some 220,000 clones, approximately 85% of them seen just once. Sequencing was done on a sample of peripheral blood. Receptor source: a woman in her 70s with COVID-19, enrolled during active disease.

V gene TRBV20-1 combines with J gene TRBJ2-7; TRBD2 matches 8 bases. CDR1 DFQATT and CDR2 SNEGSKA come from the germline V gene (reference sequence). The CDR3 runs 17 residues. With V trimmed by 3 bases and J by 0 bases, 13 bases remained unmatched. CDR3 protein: CSASAPYSGEGSYEQYF. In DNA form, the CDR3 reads TGCAGTGCTAGTGCTCCTTATAGCGGGGAGGGCTCCTACGAGCAGTACTTC.

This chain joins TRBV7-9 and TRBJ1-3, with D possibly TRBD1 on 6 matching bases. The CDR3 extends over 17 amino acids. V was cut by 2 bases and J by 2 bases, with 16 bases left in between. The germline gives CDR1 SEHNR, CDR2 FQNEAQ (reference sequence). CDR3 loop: CASSLNGGSPTGNTIYF. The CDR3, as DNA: TGTGCCAGCAGCTTAAATGGGGGCAGTCCGACTGGAAACACCATATATTTT.

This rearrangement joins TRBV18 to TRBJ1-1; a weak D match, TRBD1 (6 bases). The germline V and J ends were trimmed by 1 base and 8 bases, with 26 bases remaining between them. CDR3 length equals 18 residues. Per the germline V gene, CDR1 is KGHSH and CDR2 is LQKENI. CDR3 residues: CASSPRRTGRGDYKEAFF. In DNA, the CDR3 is TGTGCCAGCTCACCACGGAGAACTGGGAGGGGGGACTATAAGGAAGCTTTCTTT.

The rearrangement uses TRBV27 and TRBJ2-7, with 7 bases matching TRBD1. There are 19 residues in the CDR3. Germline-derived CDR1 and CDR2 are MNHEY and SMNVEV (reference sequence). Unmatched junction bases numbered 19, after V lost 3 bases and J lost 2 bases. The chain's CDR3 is CASSFLPSDRVPAAYEQYF. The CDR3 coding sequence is TGTGCCAGCAGTTTCCTCCCTTCCGACAGGGTACCCGCCGCCTACGAGCAGTACTTC.

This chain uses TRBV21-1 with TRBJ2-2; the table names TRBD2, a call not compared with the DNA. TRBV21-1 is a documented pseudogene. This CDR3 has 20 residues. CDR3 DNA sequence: TGTGCCAGCAGCCGAACTAGGGCCCTTGGACTAGCGGGGACGGCCGGGGAGCTGTTTTTT. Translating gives CASSRTRALGLAGTAGELFF.

The DNA of the CDR3 is TGTGCCAGCAGTCCCGACAGTCCGTTTGAAGCTTTCTTT. It yields the protein CASSPDSPFEAFF. This chain joins TRBV27 and TRBJ1-1; the D gene is possibly TRBD1 (5 bases). CDR1 is MNHEY, CDR2 SMNVEV, per germline (reference sequence). V dropped 5 bases and J dropped 7 bases, with 14 bases sitting between them. There are 13 residues in the CDR3.

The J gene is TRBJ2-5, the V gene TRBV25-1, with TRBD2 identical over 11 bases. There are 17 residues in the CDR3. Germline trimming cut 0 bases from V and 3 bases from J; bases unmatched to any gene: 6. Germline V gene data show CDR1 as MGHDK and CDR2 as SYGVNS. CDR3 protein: CASSEYTTSGRKETQYF. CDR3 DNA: TGTGCCAGCAGTGAATATACAACTAGCGGGAGAAAAGAGACCCAGTACTTC.

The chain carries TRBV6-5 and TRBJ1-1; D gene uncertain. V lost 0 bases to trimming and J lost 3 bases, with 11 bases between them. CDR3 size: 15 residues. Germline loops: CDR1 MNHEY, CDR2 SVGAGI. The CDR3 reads CASSYSFQVDTEAFF. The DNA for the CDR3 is TGTGCCAGCAGTTACTCGTTCCAGGTGGACACTGAAGCTTTCTTT.